A selection of T cell receptor beta chains follows, all from one sample in a study of T cell responses to AZD1222 COVID-19 vaccine. Clones were sequenced by immunoSEQ multiplex PCR, and TCRdb holds only the in-frame ones, with some missing. The sample consists of about 100,000 clones, approximately 83% of them appearing once. This specimen consisted of peripheral blood, obtained on day 0 of AZD1222 vaccination. Every receptor here comes from an adult in good health. Each CDR3 is given with its conserved first and last residue. The D gene is left open where the match is weak. The size of a clone is reported for some rows only, either as once, few or many, or as a class for expanded clones.

TRBD2 TRBJ2-1 . TRBV7-9 13 TGTGCCAGCAGGCATACTAGCGCGGGTGAGCAGTTCTTC CASRHTSAGEQFF
TRBD1 TRBJ2-2 . TRBV6-5 14 TGTGCCAGCAGGCCGGGACAGGGTACCGGGGAGCTGTTTTTT CASRPGQGTGELFF
. TRBJ2-1 . TRBV30 15 TGTGCCTACCAACTGGCAGGGAGCTCCTACAATGAGCAGTTCTTC CAYQLAGSSYNEQFF
. TRBJ1-2 once TRBV6-4 13 TGTGCCAGCAGTCCCACCACAGGGAATGGCTACACCTTC CASSPTTGNGYTF
. TRBJ2-7 . TRBV12-3/TRBV12-4 13 TGTGCCAGTCAAGTAGGGTCAAGCTACGAGCAGTACTTC CASQVGSSYEQYF
TRBD1 TRBJ1-2 . TRBV30 14 TGTGCCTGGAGTGCCCGGGACAGATTATATGGCTACACCTTC CAWSARDRLYGYTF
. TRBJ2-5 . TRBV5-1 13 TGCGCCAGCAGCCGGGGGAGGTATGAGACCCAGTACTTC CASSRGRYETQYF
. TRBJ2-7 . TRBV27 14 TGTGCCAGCAGTCGCGGGGGGACAGGCTACGAGCAGTACTTC CASSRGGTGYEQYF
. TRBJ2-1 once TRBV7-3 13 TGTGCCAGCAGCATAGGACTGGAAACGGAGCAGTTCTTC CASSIGLETEQFF
TRBD2 TRBJ2-5 . TRBV3-1/TRBV3-2 15 TGTGCCAGCAGCCTCCTAGCGGGGGGCAAAGAGACCCAGTACTTC CASSLLAGGKETQYF
. TRBJ2-7 . TRBV11-2 12 TGTGCCAGCAGCAATCCCCCGTACGAGCAGTACTTC CASSNPPYEQYF
TRBD1 TRBJ2-2 . TRBV24-1 16 TGTGCCACCAGTTCCCCTGCGACAGGGCGTCCCGGGGAGCTGTTTTTT CATSSPATGRPGELFF
. TRBJ2-1 . TRBV24-1 15 TGTGCCACCAGTGAGGGGGGAAACTCCTACAATGAGCAGTTCTTC CATSEGGNSYNEQFF
. TRBJ1-3 . TRBV19 14 TGTGCCAGTAGTAGGACAAACACTGGAAACACCATATATTTT CASSRTNTGNTIYF
. TRBJ1-2 . TRBV10-3 13 TGTGCCATCAGTACTGGACAGAACTATGGCTACACCTTC CAISTGQNYGYTF
. TRBJ2-5 . TRBV2 12 TGTGCCAGCATCCCAAGGGGAGAGACCCAGTACTTC CASIPRGETQYF
. TRBJ1-2 . TRBV11-2 14 TGTGCCAGCACCCAAGATTTGGGCCGAGGGGGCTACACCTTC CASTQDLGRGGYTF
. TRBJ1-6 few TRBV7-2 13 TGTGCCAGCACCGGCTCCTATAATTCACCCCTCCACTTT CASTGSYNSPLHF
TRBD1 TRBJ2-3 once TRBV2 18 TGTGCCAGCAGTGATGGTCCTCTCGGGACAGGGGCCACAGATACGCAGTATTTT CASSDGPLGTGATDTQYF
. TRBJ1-6 . TRBV5-3 18 TGTGCCAGAAGCTACGACAGGATCGTCCCCCGTACTTGGTCACCCCTCCACTTT CARSYDRIVPRTWSPLHF
TRBD2 TRBJ2-3 . TRBV6-1 14 TGTGCCAGCGGCGATAGCGGGACCACAGATACGCAGTATTTT CASGDSGTTDTQYF
. TRBJ1-2 once TRBV10-3 17 TGTGCCATCAGTGAGTCCCTCCCCCTGACAACGCCCGGGGGCTACACCTTC CAISESLPLTTPGGYTF
. TRBJ2-2 . TRBV24-1 16 TGTGCCACCAGTGATTCGGACCTGCTGAACACCGGGGAGCTGTTTTTT CATSDSDLLNTGELFF
TRBD2 TRBJ2-7 . TRBV19 15 TGTGCCAGTAGTCGACCGGGACTACGAATTTACGAGCAGTACTTC CASSRPGLRIYEQYF
TRBD2 TRBJ2-3 . TRBV5-4 15 TGTGCCAGCAGCTTCGGGGGGGTGAGCACAGATACGCAGTATTTT CASSFGGVSTDTQYF
. TRBJ2-7 . TRBV2 12 TGTGCCAGCAGAGTCGACCACAACGAGCAGTACTTC CASRVDHNEQYF
. TRBJ2-7 . TRBV30 12 TGTGCCTGGAGTAAAGGGGTAGGGGAGCAGTACTTC CAWSKGVGEQYF
TRBD1 TRBJ1-2 . TRBV6-5 15 TGTGCCAGCAGATTCGAAGACAGGGACGGGCATGGCTACACCTTC CASRFEDRDGHGYTF
. TRBJ2-7 once TRBV15 13 TGTGCCACCAGCAGAGCACCGATCTACGAGCAGTACTTC CATSRAPIYEQYF
. TRBJ2-3 once TRBV10-3 15 TGTGCCATCAGCGTCATTGGAGGGTGGACAGATACGCAGTATTTT CAISVIGGWTDTQYF
TRBD2 TRBJ2-2 few TRBV7-9 17 TGTGCCAGCAGACCTAGATACGGGAGGGCCAGCACCGGGGAGCTGTTTTTT CASRPRYGRASTGELFF
. TRBJ1-1 . TRBV18 16 TGTGCCAGCTCACCACAGGGAGGGAAGGGTAACACTGAAGCTTTCTTT CASSPQGGKGNTEAFF
. TRBJ2-2 once TRBV18 13 TGTGCCAGCTCACCAGTACGTACCGGGGAGCTGTTTTTT CASSPVRTGELFF
. TRBJ2-5 . TRBV3-1/TRBV3-2 11 TGTGCCAGCAGCCTACTCGAGTCCCAGTACTTC CASSLLESQYF
TRBD1 TRBJ2-5 . TRBV24-1 15 TGTGCCACCAGTGAATCGAGACAGGGGGCGGAGACCCAGTACTTC CATSESRQGAETQYF
. TRBJ1-1 . TRBV10-2 13 TGCGCCAGCATGGGTTTCAGGGGCACTGAAGCTTTCTTT CASMGFRGTEAFF
. TRBJ1-1 . TRBV19 16 TGTGCCAGTAGTGGTCCTGGGATAGGGGAGGACACTGAAGCTTTCTTT CASSGPGIGEDTEAFF
TRBD1 TRBJ1-1 . TRBV6-5 12 TGTGCCAGCAGTTACGGGACAGGGAAAGCTTTCTTT CASSYGTGKAFF
. TRBJ2-7 . TRBV5-1 14 TGCGCCAGCAGCTGGCAGGCCAACTCCTACGAGCAGTACTTC CASSWQANSYEQYF
TRBD2 TRBJ2-5 . TRBV5-1 16 TGCGCCAGCAGCTCGGCTAGCGGGGGGGCCGCTGAGACCCAGTACTTC CASSSASGGAAETQYF
TRBD1 TRBJ2-2 once TRBV11-3 15 TGTGCCAGCAGCCCAGGACAGGGGGCTGCCGGGGAGCTGTTTTTT CASSPGQGAAGELFF
TRBD1 TRBJ2-2 . TRBV2 14 TGTGCCAGCAGGACAGGGGCGAACACCGGGGAGCTGTTTTTT CASRTGANTGELFF
. TRBJ1-5 . TRBV30 13 TGTGCCTGGAGTCCCCGGGACATCCAGCCCCAGCATTTT CAWSPRDIQPQHF
TRBD2 TRBJ2-7 . TRBV7-2 15 TGTGCCAGCAGCTCATTCGGGGGGGAAGGGGACGAGCAGTACTTC CASSSFGGEGDEQYF
. TRBJ1-2 . TRBV30 13 TGTGGCTGGGCGGGCGGCACTAACTATGGCTACACCTTC CGWAGGTNYGYTF
TRBD2 TRBJ2-7 few TRBV11-3 15 TGTGCCAGCACCCCAGGTGCGACTAGCGGTAACGAGCAGTACTTC CASTPGATSGNEQYF
. TRBJ2-6 . TRBV7-9 18 TGTGCCAGCAGCTTACGAGGCAGGGGTGCCTCTGGGGCCAACGTCCTGACTTTC CASSLRGRGASGANVLTF
TRBD1 TRBJ1-2 . TRBV6-5 14 TGTGCCAGCAGACGACAGGGAGAAAACTATGGCTACACCTTC CASRRQGENYGYTF
TRBD1 TRBJ2-7 . TRBV7-8 14 TGTGCCAGCAGCTTATTGGGACAGGGCTTCGAGCAGTACTTC CASSLLGQGFEQYF
TRBD1 TRBJ1-5 . TRBV27 15 TGTGCCAGCAGTTGGGGACAGGGGTTCAATCAGCCCCAGCATTTT CASSWGQGFNQPQHF
. TRBJ2-1 few TRBV2 12 TGTGCCAGCGACCGGGACCCCTATGAGCAGTTCTTC CASDRDPYEQFF
. TRBJ2-6 . TRBV5-6 17 TGTGCCAGCAGCTATTGGACAGCGAGCTCTGGGGCCAACGTCCTGACTTTC CASSYWTASSGANVLTF
TRBD2 TRBJ2-7 . TRBV6-5 14 TGTGCCAGCAGCCCCGGGACTAGGTTCTCCGAGCAGTACTTC CASSPGTRFSEQYF